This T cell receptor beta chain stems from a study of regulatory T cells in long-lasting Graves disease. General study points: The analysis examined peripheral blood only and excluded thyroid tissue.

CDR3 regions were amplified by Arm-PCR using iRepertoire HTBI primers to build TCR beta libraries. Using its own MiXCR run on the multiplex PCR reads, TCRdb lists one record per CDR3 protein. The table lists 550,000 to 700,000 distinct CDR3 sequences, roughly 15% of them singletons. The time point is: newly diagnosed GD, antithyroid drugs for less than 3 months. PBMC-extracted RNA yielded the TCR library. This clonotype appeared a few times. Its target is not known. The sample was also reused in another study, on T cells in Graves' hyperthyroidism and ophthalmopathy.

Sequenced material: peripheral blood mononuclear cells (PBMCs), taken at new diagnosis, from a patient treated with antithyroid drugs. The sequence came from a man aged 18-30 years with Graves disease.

The CDR3 nucleotides are TGTGCCAGCAGTCGAGCGGGATTTTGTGATACGCAGTATTTT. Translating gives CASSRAGFCDTQYF. This rearrangement joins TRBV7-3 to TRBJ2-3, with 7 bases lining up with TRBD2. V lost 6 bases to trimming and J lost 6 bases; unmatched junction nucleotides: 9. The CDR3 has 14 residues. Germline V gives CDR1 SGHTA, CDR2 FQGTGA.